This TCR beta chain came from a study of patients and donors after allogeneic stem cell transplantation. TCRdb re-called the RT-PCR reads through MiXCR, storing one row per CDR3 protein. The data show over 400,000 distinct CDR3 sequences, more than 15% seen once. The trim removed 1 base at V and 7 bases at J, leaving 5 bases unmatched. CDR3 length: 14 amino acids. The germline CDR1 and CDR2 sequences are SGHTA and FQGTGA. This clonotype was obtained from a human donor who was either an allogeneic HSCT recipient or a stem cell or donor lymphocyte infusion donor (not recorded which). It is not recorded whose cells these are; they may come from a transplant donor. Source material: blood, either unsorted or a sorted T cell fraction (not recorded which). The chain couples TRBV7-3 to TRBJ1-2, with TRBD1 identical over 8 bases. CDR3 loop: CASSLNRTGPGYTF. CDR3 bases: TGTGCCAGCAGCTTAAATAGGACAGGGCCTGGCTACACCTTC.